This T cell receptor beta chain originates from a study of healthy donors' naive CD4 and CD8 T cells. A linear amplification protocol produced the TCR libraries from 450 to 500 ng of total RNA. TCRdb reprocessed the reads with MiXCR, giving one entry per CDR3 protein. The sample yields approximately 200,000 distinct CDR3 sequences, around three quarters seen once. This clonotype has only a few counts. In germline, CDR1 is LNHDA, CDR2 SQIVND (reference sequence). The ends lost 3 bases at V and 4 bases at J; junction bases unmatched: 12. CDR3 length equals 17 residues. This chain joins TRBV19 and TRBJ2-1; 7 nucleotides agree with TRBD2. Input material: naive CD4+ and CD8+ T cells sorted from blood, pooled from several donors. The TCR sequence derives from a pool of human donors in good health; the sample pools cells from several healthy donors. The CDR3 sequence is CASSISQAGLSYNEQFF. Here the CDR3 DNA reads TGTGCCAGTAGTATCTCTCAAGCGGGACTGTCTTACAATGAGCAGTTCTTC.